This record covers a single TCR beta chain. Samples with a second dose at about 4 or about 12 weeks were pooled together. The data were obtained in a study of T cell responses to AZD1222 COVID-19 vaccine. Trimming removed 6 bases from V and 1 base from J, with 12 bases in between. The CDR3 has 14 amino acids. Germline CDR1 reads LGHDT; CDR2 reads YNNKEL (reference sequence). Only in-frame clones appear in the TCRdb table, and some are missing; sequencing was by immunoSEQ multiplex PCR. The sample carries 70,000 to 95,000 clones, 75% to 95% recorded once. The source was peripheral blood, collected 28 days after the second AZD1222 dose. The clonotype was recovered from an adult who received the AZD1222 COVID-19 vaccine. This rearrangement joins TRBV3-1 (or the pseudogene TRBV3-2) to TRBJ1-1; D uncertain. The CDR3 region has the DNA TGTGCCAGCAGATTTAATCGAGAGAACACTGAAGCTTTCTTT. Protein: CASRFNRENTEAFF.